This T cell receptor beta chain came from a study of tumor and adjacent non-tumor tissue in lung cancer. This sample's RNA came from whole unsorted tissue. This non-tumor lung sample came from over 3 cm beyond the tumor edge. V gave up 10 bases and J gave up 3 bases, with 25 bases separating them. Germline V gene lookup returns CDR1 MNHNS and CDR2 SASEGT. The CDR3 has 17 amino acids. The library came from three nested PCR rounds adapted from ARM-PCR protocols. In TCRdb, the multiplex PCR reads were re-called with MiXCR into one record per CDR3 protein. In the table there are 77,000 or so distinct CDR3 sequences, over 65% of which are singletons.

This chain links TRBV6-1 with TRBJ2-1; maybe TRBD2 (6 bases). The receptor comes from a man between 70 and 80 years old with non-small cell lung cancer. The sample taken for sequencing was distant non-tumor lung tissue. CDR3 in amino acids: CANSVDVGLFGYNEQFF. In DNA form, the CDR3 reads TGTGCCAATAGTGTAGACGTGGGACTCTTTGGCTACAATGAGCAGTTCTTC.